Listed here are 5 T cell receptor beta chains from one sample, sequenced in a study of CD8+ T cells in alopecia areata. Described treatment: oral pan-JAK inhibitor, 5-10 mg twice daily. Reverse transcription of extracted RNA yielded cDNA, which provided the sequencing template. Produced via immunoSEQ multiplex PCR; TCRdb's table is partial and in-frame only. The table lists 95,000 to 120,000 clones, less than 60% of them singletons. This material consisted of CD4+ T cells sorted from blood, taken at week 24, from a patient treated with tofacitinib. Receptors were obtained from a human donor with alopecia areata.

This clone was recorded a few times. CDR3 residues: CASTQAYEQYF. Here the CDR3 DNA reads TGTGCCAGCACACAGGCCTACGAGCAGTACTTC. J is TRBJ2-7 and V is TRBV2, with a tentative D call TRBD1 (5 bases). CDR3 length: 11 amino acids. Germline CDR1 is SNHLY and CDR2 is FYNNEI. V gave up 7 bases and J gave up 2 bases, with 6 bases separating them. The whole variable domain, filled in from reference TRBV2 and TRBJ2-7, reads EPEVTQTPSHQVTQMGQEVILRCVPISNHLYFYWYRQILGQKVEFLVSFYNNEISEKSEIFDDQFSVERPDGSNFTLKIRSTKLEDSAMYFCASTQAYEQYFGPGTRLTVT.

The chain links TRBV5-4 to TRBJ2-1; 10 nucleotides line up with TRBD1. The V gene's germline CDR1 is SGHNT and CDR2 YYREEE (reference sequence). V shed 3 bases and J 9 bases; nucleotides not matched to a gene: 12. The CDR3 is 16 amino acids. The CDR3: CASSSPEGTGVREQFF. CDR3 DNA sequence: TGTGCCAGCAGCTCACCAGAGGGGACAGGGGTTCGTGAGCAGTTCTTC.

This rearrangement joins TRBV13 to TRBJ1-2; D perhaps matches TRBD1 (6 bases). Germline V gene lookup returns CDR1 PRHDT and CDR2 FYEKMQ (reference sequence). The CDR3 has 12 amino acids. With 5 bases removed from V and 8 bases from J, the gap between germline ends came to 12 bases. Here the CDR3 reads CASSTRGSGYTF. The DNA of the CDR3 is TGTGCCAGCAGCACCAGGGGTAGCGGCTACACCTTC.

This clone was detected a few times. CDR3 bases: TGTGCCTTCGGAGTGGGGACCAGGGGTATTAACACCGGGGAGCTGTTTTTT. Translation: CAFGVGTRGINTGELFF. The J gene is TRBJ2-2, the V gene TRBV30; D might be TRBD1 (6 bases). The V and J ends lost 7 bases and 2 bases respectively, with 23 bases between them. The germline V gene encodes CDR1 GTSNPN and CDR2 SVGIG (reference sequence). The CDR3 consists of 17 residues.

This clone appeared a few times. The V and J genes are TRBV6-6 and TRBJ1-2; the match to TRBD1 covers 7 bases. The CDR3 consists of 13 residues. Germline V gene data show CDR1 as MNHNY and CDR2 as SVGAGI (reference sequence). After removal of 2 bases from V and 6 bases from J, the junction contained 3 bases not matched to a gene. The CDR3 DNA reads TGTGCCAGCAGTTACCGACAGGGTGATGGCTACACCTTC. Translation: CASSYRQGDGYTF.